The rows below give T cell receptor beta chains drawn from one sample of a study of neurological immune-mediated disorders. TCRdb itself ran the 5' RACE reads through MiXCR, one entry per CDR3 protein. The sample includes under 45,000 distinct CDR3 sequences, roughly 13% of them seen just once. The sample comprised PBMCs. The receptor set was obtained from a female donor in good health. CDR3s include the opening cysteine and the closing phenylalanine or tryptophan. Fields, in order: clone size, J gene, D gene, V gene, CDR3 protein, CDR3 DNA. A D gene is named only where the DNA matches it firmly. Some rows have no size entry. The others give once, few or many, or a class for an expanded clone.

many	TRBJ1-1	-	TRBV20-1	CSARQAGLNTEAFF	TGCAGTGCTCGACAGGCAGGGTTGAACACTGAAGCTTTCTTT
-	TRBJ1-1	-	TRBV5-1	CASSEKGPRGEAFF	TGCGCCAGCAGCGAGAAGGGACCACGGGGTGAAGCTTTCTTT
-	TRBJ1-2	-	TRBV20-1	CSARNGALGYTF	TGCAGTGCCAGGAACGGGGCACTGGGCTACACCTTC
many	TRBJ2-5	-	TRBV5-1	CASSLLAGPQETQYF	TGCGCCAGCAGCTTGCTCGCGGGACCTCAAGAGACCCAGTACTTC
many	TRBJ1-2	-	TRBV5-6	CASSEGVGLYGYTF	TGTGCCAGCAGCGAAGGGGTAGGCCTATATGGCTACACCTTC
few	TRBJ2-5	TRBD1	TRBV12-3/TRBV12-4	CASSSQGQPRETQYF	TGTGCCAGCAGTTCGCAGGGACAGCCAAGGGAGACCCAGTACTTC
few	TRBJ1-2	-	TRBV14	CASSARQNSNYGYTF	TGTGCCAGCAGCGCCCGACAGAATTCTAACTATGGCTACACCTTC
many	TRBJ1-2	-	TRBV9	CASSGGGGGYGYTF	TGTGCCAGCAGCGGGGGCGGGGGAGGCTATGGCTACACCTTC
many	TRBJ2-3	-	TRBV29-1	CSAGTDTQYF	TGCAGCGCGGGGACAGATACGCAGTATTTT
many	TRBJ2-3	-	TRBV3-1	CASSQGQLAGDTQYF	TGTGCCAGCAGCCAAGGGCAGCTAGCCGGAGATACGCAGTATTTT
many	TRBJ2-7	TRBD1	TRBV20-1	CSARESTLGRGSSEQYF	TGCAGTGCTAGAGAGTCCACCTTGGGCAGGGGGTCCTCGGAGCAGTACTTC
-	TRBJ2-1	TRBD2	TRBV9	CASSVTTSGRTEQFF	TGTGCCAGCAGCGTCACGACTAGCGGGAGAACAGAGCAGTTCTTC
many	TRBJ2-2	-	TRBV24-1	CATSGAEDTGELFF	TGTGCCACCAGTGGGGCAGAAGACACCGGGGAGCTGTTTTTT
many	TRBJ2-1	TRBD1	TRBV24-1	CATSDPRTGGTRSTGEQFF	TGTGCCACCAGTGACCCTCGGACAGGGGGGACTAGATCCACCGGTGAGCAGTTCTTC
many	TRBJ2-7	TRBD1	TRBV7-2	CASSVSGTGTYEQYF	TGTGCCAGCAGCGTAAGCGGGACAGGGACCTACGAGCAGTACTTC
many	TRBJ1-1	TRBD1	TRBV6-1	CASSERWDRAAEAFF	TGTGCCAGCAGTGAAAGGTGGGACAGGGCCGCTGAAGCTTTCTTT
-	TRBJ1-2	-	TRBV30	CAWSVYQTTASTF	TGTGCCTGGAGTGTATACCAGACAACCGCTTCCACCTTC
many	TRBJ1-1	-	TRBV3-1	CASSQVGRAEAFF	TGTGCCAGCAGCCAAGTTGGAAGAGCTGAAGCTTTCTTT
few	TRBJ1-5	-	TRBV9	CASSVNGNQPQHF	TGTGCCAGCAGCGTAAACGGGAATCAGCCCCAGCATTTT
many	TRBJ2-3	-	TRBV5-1	CASSDIQGVPTDTQYF	TGCGCCAGCAGCGATATACAGGGAGTCCCCACAGATACGCAGTATTTT
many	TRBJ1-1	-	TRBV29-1	CSVVRQNTEAFF	TGCAGCGTTGTCCGGCAAAACACTGAAGCTTTCTTT
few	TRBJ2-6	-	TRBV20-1	CSARDRDSGANVLTF	TGCAGTGCTAGAGATCGCGACTCTGGGGCCAACGTCCTGACTTTC
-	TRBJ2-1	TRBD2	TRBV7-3	CASSFDGGGNNEQFF	TGTGCCAGCAGCTTTGACGGGGGGGGTAACAATGAGCAGTTCTTC
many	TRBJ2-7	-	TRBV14	CASSQGGLSYEQYF	TGTGCCAGCAGCCAAGGTGGACTCTCCTACGAGCAGTACTTC
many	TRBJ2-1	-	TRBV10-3	CAISQANEQFF	TGTGCCATCAGCCAGGCCAATGAGCAGTTCTTC